This T cell receptor beta chain was identified in a study of blood T cell repertoires in COVID-19 (dated by TCRdb to 2018 to 2020). Looking at the study overall: Samples covering the acute and convalescent phases of COVID-19 were provided by collaborators in the United States, Italy and Spain. The prospective study material was composed of cDNA or gDNA derived from T cells, B-cell-depleted T cells, or PBMCs. A de-identified subject ID, COVID-19 status, age in years and sex were almost always included in the sample metadata. The dataset comprised deeply sampled blood TCRbeta repertoires from subjects exposed to, actively infected with, or recovered from COVID-19. A freely available public database, intended as a resource for researchers studying the immune response to SARS-CoV-2, is where the repertoires were released. Where available, HLA class I and class II types were taken from metadata supplied by the sample provider and were not determined by assay-based typing. Samples were obtained from the ongoing ImmuneRACE study (first 160 participants) and from over 1,000 subjects provided by 6 global collaborators.

The full study reports these points: Clinical and demographic metadata were provided uncurated, with the amount varying by source and participant.

TCRbeta CDR3 regions were amplified from genomic DNA by means of the immunoSEQ Assay, a bias-controlled multiplex PCR. As for the original processing: Within the assay, amplification of reference gene primers was used to estimate how many nucleated cells each sample contained. Sequence reads were collapsed and filtered to measure the absolute abundance of every unique TCRbeta CDR3 rearrangement. For each sample, productive Simpson clonality was calculated by taking the square root of Simpson's diversity index across productive rearrangements. This is the immuneACCESS table as TCRdb keeps it, with only in-frame sequences that have V and J called. A part of the clones is gone; compared with another copy, unresolved V genes explain less than half, and the rest is unexplained. From that table come the V and J calls and clone size; the DNA was used to work out D and trimming. This sample holds hundreds of thousands of clones; approximately 86% were observed only once. Roughly 2.1% of the sample is taken by the ten largest.

Each collaborating institution followed its own protocols to collect whole blood in K2EDTA tubes. For TCRbeta analysis, collaborators shipped samples as frozen whole blood, isolated PBMCs, or DNA extracted from either of those sample types. This clone was recorded only once. Its specific antigen is unknown. No much larger clone exists at a distance of one base, and base qualities are not known. Measured from the cysteine to the phenylalanine, the CDR3 is 17 residues long. Only the CDR3 DNA is retained, 51 bases long and in frame from the first base. Looking up the germline V gene (reference sequence) yields CDR1 LNHDA and CDR2 SQIVND. V sheds 4 bases and J sheds 1 base, leaving 19 bases between their ends.

Source material: peripheral blood. The rearrangement joined TRBV19 to TRBJ1-1; TRBD1 might be the D gene, on 6 matching bases. This TCR came from a man younger than 35 with active or convalescent COVID-19. Here the CDR3 is given as CASSTRQVYGRNTEAFF. At the DNA level, the sequence is TGTGCCAGTAGTACCCGACAGGTGTATGGGAGGAACACTGAAGCTTTCTTT.